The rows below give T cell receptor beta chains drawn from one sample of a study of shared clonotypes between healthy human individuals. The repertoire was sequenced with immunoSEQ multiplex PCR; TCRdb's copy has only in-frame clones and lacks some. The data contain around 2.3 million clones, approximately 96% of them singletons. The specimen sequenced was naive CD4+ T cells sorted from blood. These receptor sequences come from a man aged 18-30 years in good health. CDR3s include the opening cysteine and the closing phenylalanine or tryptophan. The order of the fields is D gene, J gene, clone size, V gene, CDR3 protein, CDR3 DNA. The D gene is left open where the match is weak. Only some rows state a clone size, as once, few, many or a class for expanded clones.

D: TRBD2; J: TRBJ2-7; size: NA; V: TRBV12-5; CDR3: CASGLVRKREGRREQYF; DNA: TGTGCTAGTGGTTTGGTACGAAAGCGGGAGGGCCGTAGGGAGCAGTACTTC
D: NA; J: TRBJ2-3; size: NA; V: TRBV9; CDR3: CASSSNQEPRGTDTQYF; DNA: TGTGCCAGCAGCTCCAACCAGGAACCCCGTGGCACAGATACGCAGTATTTT
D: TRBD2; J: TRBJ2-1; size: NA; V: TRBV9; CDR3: CASSTRTSGSFNEQFF; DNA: TGTGCCAGCAGCACAAGGACTAGCGGGAGTTTCAATGAGCAGTTCTTC
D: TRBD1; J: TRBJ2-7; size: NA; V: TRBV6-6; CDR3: CASSFSGQGAYEQYF; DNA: TGTGCCAGCAGTTTCTCCGGACAGGGGGCCTACGAGCAGTACTTC
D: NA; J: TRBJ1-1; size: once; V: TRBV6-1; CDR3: CASSGSYGTTVTEAFF; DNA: TGTGCCAGCAGTGGTTCTTATGGGACAACCGTCACTGAAGCTTTCTTT
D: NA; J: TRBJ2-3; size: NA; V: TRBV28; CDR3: CASSFPPVTDTQYF; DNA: TGTGCCAGCAGTTTTCCGCCCGTTACAGATACGCAGTATTTT
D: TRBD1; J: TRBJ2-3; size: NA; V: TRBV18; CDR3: CASSLSGTGDYTDTQYF; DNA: TGTGCCAGCTCACTATCCGGGACAGGGGATTACACAGATACGCAGTATTTT
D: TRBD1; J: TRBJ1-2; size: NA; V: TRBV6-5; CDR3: CASSQGTVGYTF; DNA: TGTGCCAGCAGTCAGGGGACAGTTGGCTACACCTTC
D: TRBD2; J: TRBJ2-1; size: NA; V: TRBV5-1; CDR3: CASSLDEGLAGARGFF; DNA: TGCGCCAGCAGCTTAGATGAGGGACTAGCGGGAGCCAGAGGGTTCTTC
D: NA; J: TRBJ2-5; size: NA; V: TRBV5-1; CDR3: CASSFGRYQETQYF; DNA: TGCGCCAGCAGTTTCGGACGGTACCAAGAGACCCAGTACTTC
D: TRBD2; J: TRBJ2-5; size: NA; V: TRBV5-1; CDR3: CASSWEGSALETQYF; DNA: TGCGCCAGCAGCTGGGAGGGTAGTGCGTTAGAGACCCAGTACTTC
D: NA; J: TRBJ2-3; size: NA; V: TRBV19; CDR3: CATGPRRTDTQYF; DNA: TGTGCCACCGGCCCCAGACGCACAGATACGCAGTATTTT
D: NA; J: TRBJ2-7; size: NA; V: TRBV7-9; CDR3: CASSLDGGGTAYEQYF; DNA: TGTGCCAGCAGCCTAGACGGGGGCGGAACAGCCTACGAGCAGTACTTC
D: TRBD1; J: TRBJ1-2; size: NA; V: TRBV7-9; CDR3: CASSTPGQGIVGSGGYTF; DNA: TGTGCCAGCAGCACCCCGGGACAGGGAATCGTAGGATCAGGAGGCTACACCTTC
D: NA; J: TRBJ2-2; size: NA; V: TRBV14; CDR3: CASSRGMGLGTGELFF; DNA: TGTGCCAGCAGCCGCGGAATGGGGTTGGGCACCGGGGAGCTGTTTTTT
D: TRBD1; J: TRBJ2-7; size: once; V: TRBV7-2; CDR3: CASSSGFLRDRGHLQYF; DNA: TGTGCCAGCAGCTCCGGATTCCTCCGGGACAGGGGCCATTTGCAGTACTTC
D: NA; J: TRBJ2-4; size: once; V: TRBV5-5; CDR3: CASREAFSLASDIQYF; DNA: TGTGCCAGCAGAGAAGCATTCAGCCTAGCGAGCGACATTCAGTACTTC
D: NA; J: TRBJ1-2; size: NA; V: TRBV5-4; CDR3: CASSPPDRNYGYTF; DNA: TGTGCCAGCAGCCCTCCAGACAGGAACTATGGCTACACCTTC
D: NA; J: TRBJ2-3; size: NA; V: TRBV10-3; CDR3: CAIKVPGDPDTQYF; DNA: TGTGCCATCAAGGTTCCGGGGGATCCAGATACGCAGTATTTT
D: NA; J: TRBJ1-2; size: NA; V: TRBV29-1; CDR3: CSVAGSAYGYTF; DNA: TGCAGCGTTGCAGGGTCGGCCTATGGCTACACCTTC
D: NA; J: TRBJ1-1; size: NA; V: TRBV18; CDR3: CASSPPGLGEGTEAFF; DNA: TGTGCCAGCTCACCCCCCGGATTGGGGGAGGGCACTGAAGCTTTCTTT
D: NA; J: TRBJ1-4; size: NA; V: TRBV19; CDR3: CASSSAGQSSTKLFF; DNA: TGTGCCAGTAGTAGCGCTGGACAGTCTTCTACAAAACTGTTTTTT
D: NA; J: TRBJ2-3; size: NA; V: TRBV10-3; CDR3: CAISELTTDTQYF; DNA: TGTGCCATCAGTGAGCTGACCACAGATACGCAGTATTTT
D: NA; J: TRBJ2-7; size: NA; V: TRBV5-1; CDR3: CASSLDWGHEQYF; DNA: TGCGCCAGCAGCTTGGACTGGGGCCACGAGCAGTACTTC
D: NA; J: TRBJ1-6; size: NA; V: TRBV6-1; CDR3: CASSGVDSGTPLHF; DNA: TGTGCCAGCAGTGGAGTCGACAGCGGGACACCCCTCCACTTT
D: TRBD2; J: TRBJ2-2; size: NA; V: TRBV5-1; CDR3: CASSLEWGLAGNTGELFF; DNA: TGCGCCAGCAGCTTGGAATGGGGACTAGCGGGAAACACCGGGGAGCTGTTTTTT
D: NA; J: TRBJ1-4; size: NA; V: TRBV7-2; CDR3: CASSSNRGYNEKLFF; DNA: TGTGCCAGCAGCTCTAACCGGGGCTACAATGAAAAACTGTTTTTT
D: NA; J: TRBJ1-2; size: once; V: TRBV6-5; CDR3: CASTRGGTGHGYTF; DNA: TGTGCCAGCACCAGGGGCGGAACGGGGCATGGCTACACCTTC
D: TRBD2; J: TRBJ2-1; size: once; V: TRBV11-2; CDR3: CASSSLAAWSYNEQFF; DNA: TGTGCCAGCAGCTCACTAGCGGCTTGGTCCTACAATGAGCAGTTCTTC
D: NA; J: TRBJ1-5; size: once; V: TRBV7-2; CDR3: CASSLGGGAPQPQHF; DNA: TGTGCCAGCAGCTTAGGTGGAGGGGCCCCCCAACCCCAGCATTTT
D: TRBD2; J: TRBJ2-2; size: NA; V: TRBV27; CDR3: CASSFQGLAEHANTGELFF; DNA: TGTGCCAGCAGTTTCCAAGGACTAGCGGAACACGCGAACACCGGGGAGCTGTTTTTT
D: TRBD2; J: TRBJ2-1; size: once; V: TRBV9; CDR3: CASSALLAGDDEQFF; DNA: TGTGCCAGCAGCGCGCTTCTAGCGGGAGACGATGAGCAGTTCTTC
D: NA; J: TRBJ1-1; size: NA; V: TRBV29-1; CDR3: CSVEEQLNTEAFF; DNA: TGCAGCGTTGAAGAACAGCTGAACACTGAAGCTTTCTTT
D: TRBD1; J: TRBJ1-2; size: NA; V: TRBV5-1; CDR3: CASSQTTTGAVGYTF; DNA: TGCGCCAGCAGCCAGACTACTACAGGGGCGGTTGGCTACACCTTC
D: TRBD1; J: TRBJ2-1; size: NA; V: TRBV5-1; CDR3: CASSREDRGLYNEQFF; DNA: TGCGCCAGCAGCAGGGAAGACAGGGGGCTCTACAATGAGCAGTTCTTC
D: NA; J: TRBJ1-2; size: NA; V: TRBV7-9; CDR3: CASSLESGDGYTF; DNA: TGTGCCAGCAGCTTAGAGTCAGGGGACGGCTACACCTTC
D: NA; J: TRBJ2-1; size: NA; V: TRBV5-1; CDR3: CASSLAIGEQFF; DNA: TGCGCCAGCAGCTTGGCTATCGGGGAGCAGTTCTTC
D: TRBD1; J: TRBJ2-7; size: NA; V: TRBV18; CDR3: CASSPGTGGHEQYF; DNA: TGTGCCAGCTCCCCCGGGACAGGGGGCCACGAGCAGTACTTC
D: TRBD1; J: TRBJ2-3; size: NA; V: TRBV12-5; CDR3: CASGLGDRGRTDTQYF; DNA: TGTGCTAGTGGTTTGGGGGACAGGGGGCGGACAGATACGCAGTATTTT
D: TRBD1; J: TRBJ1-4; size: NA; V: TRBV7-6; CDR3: CASSLNRGGEKLFF; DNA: TGTGCCAGCAGCTTAAACAGGGGAGGTGAAAAACTGTTTTTT
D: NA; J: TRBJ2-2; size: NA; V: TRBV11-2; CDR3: CASSLGVGGELFF; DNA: TGTGCCAGCAGCTTGGGGGTTGGCGGGGAGCTGTTTTTT
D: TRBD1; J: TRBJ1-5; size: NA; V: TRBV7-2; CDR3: CASSRDSANNQPQHF; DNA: TGTGCCAGCAGCCGGGACAGTGCCAACAATCAGCCCCAGCATTTT
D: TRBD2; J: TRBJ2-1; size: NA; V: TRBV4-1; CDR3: CASSQGASGSFYEQFF; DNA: TGCGCCAGCAGCCAAGGGGCTAGCGGGAGTTTCTATGAGCAGTTCTTC
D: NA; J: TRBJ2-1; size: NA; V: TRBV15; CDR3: CATSPRLASYNEQFF; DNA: TGTGCCACCAGCCCGCGACTTGCCTCCTACAATGAGCAGTTCTTC
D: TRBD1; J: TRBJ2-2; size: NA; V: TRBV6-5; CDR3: CASTRQGAPGGELFF; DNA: TGTGCCAGTACCAGACAGGGGGCCCCGGGGGGGGAGCTGTTTTTT
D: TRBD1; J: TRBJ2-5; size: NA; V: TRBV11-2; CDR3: CASSLGTGETQYF; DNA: TGTGCCAGCAGCTTAGGGACAGGGGAGACCCAGTACTTC
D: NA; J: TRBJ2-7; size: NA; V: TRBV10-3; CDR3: CAIRHPSYEQYF; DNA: TGTGCCATCAGACATCCCTCCTACGAGCAGTACTTC
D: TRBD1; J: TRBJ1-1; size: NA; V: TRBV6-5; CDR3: CASRLTGVNTEAFF; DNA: TGTGCCAGCAGGTTGACAGGGGTGAACACTGAAGCTTTCTTT
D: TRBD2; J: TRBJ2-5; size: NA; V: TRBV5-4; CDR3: CASSSLTSGGTQYF; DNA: TGTGCCAGCAGCTCCCTGACTTCGGGAGGGACCCAGTACTTC
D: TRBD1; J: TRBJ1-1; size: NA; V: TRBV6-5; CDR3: CASSYSDRVDTEAFF; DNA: TGTGCCAGCAGTTACAGCGACAGGGTTGACACTGAAGCTTTCTTT
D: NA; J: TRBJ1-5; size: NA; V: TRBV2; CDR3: CASTGDGLEPQHF; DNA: TGTGCCAGCACCGGGGACGGCTTAGAGCCCCAGCATTTT
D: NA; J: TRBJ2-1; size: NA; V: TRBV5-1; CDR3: CASSLTGNEQFF; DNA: TGCGCCAGCAGCTTGACTGGTAATGAGCAGTTCTTC
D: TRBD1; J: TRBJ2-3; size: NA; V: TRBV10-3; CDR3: CAISATGFTDTQYF; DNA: TGTGCCATCAGTGCGACAGGGTTCACAGATACGCAGTATTTT
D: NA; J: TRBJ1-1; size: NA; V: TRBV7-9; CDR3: CASSPDSIKEAFF; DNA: TGTGCCAGCAGCCCGGACAGTATCAAAGAAGCTTTCTTT
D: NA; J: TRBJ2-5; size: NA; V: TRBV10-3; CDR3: CAISETSPGGETQYF; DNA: TGTGCCATCAGTGAGACCTCTCCCGGCGGGGAGACCCAGTACTTC